This TCR beta chain was recorded in a study of blood T cell repertoires in COVID-19. For the study at large: Whether acute or convalescent, the COVID-19 samples came from the United States, Italy and Spain. T cells, B-cell-depleted T cells, or PBMCs provided the cDNA or gDNA that served as material.

Patients from Seattle were sampled longitudinally, starting during active infection. Germline CDR1 MNHEY, CDR2 SVGEGT. This CDR3 region has 14 residues. V lost 5 bases to trimming and J lost 10 bases; unmatched junction nucleotides: 8. Per the original methods: Scientists estimated how many nucleated cells there were by amplifying reference gene primers. Libraries were prepared by immunoSEQ multiplex PCR; TCRdb keeps only in-frame clonotypes and omits some of them. V, J and clone size are taken as reported in that table, and D and trimming were inferred from the DNA itself. The data contain over 85,000 clones, about nine tenths of them seen just once; the ten biggest clones take up under 2%.

Sequenced sample: peripheral blood. The receptor was derived from a woman aged 45-59 years with COVID-19, enrolled during active disease. The J gene is TRBJ1-6, the V gene TRBV6-2 or TRBV6-3, with 7 bases fitting TRBD1. CDR3 in amino acids: CASSASGGGSPLHF. The CDR3 bases are TGTGCCAGCAGTGCATCAGGGGGTGGATCACCCCTCCACTTT.